The T cell receptor (beta chain) described here comes from a study of cytotoxic CD8 clonotypes in ibrutinib-treated CLL. As for the study in general: Response sampling came at median around twelve months of treatment, ranging 6 to 36 months. Mean yields were roughly 240,000 productive templates and about 97,000 productive rearrangements per sample. General study points: Baseline clonality exceeded age-matched healthy donors and tracked circulating CD8+ T-cell counts.

Details on this clone: Its antigen is currently unknown.

Libraries were prepared by immunoSEQ multiplex PCR; TCRdb keeps only in-frame clonotypes and omits some of them. The top ten hold around 5.9% of the sample, which has some 200,000 clones, 70% seen once. This CDR3 is built from 15 residues. V lost 0 bases, J lost 0 bases, and 8 bases lay in between. From germline, CDR1 is SGHRS and CDR2 YFSETQ. The J gene is TRBJ2-3, the V gene TRBV5-1; no definite D call. The sequenced sample was PBMCs, obtained after 12 months of ibrutinib treatment. This clonotype was sampled from a human donor with chronic lymphocytic leukemia. In DNA, the CDR3 is TGCGCCAGCAGCTTGGCCAGCTCTAGCACAGATACGCAGTATTTT. This codes for CASSLASSSTDTQYF.